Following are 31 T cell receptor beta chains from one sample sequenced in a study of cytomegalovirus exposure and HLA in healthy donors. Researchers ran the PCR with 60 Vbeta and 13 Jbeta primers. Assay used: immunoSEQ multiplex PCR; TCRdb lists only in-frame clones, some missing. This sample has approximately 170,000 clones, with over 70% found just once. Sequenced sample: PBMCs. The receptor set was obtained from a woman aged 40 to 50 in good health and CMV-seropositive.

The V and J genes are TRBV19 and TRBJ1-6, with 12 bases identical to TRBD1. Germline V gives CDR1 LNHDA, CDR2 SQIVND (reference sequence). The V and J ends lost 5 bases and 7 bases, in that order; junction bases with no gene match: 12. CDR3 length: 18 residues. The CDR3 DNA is TGTGCCAGTAGTGGGGGGACAGGGGGCCCGAAACCAAATTCACCCCTCCACTTT. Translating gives CASSGGTGGPKPNSPLHF.

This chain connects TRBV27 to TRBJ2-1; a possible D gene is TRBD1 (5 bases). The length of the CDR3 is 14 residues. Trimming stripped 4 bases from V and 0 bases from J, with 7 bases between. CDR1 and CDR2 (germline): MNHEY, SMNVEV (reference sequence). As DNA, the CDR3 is TGTGCCAGCAGTTGGGGCAGCTCCTACAATGAGCAGTTCTTC. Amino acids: CASSWGSSYNEQFF.

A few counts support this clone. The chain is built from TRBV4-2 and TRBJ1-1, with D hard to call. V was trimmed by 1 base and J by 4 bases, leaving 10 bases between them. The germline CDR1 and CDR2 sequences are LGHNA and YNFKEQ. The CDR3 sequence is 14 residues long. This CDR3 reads CASSQGLARTEAFF. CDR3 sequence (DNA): TGTGCCAGCAGCCAAGGATTGGCTCGCACTGAAGCTTTCTTT.

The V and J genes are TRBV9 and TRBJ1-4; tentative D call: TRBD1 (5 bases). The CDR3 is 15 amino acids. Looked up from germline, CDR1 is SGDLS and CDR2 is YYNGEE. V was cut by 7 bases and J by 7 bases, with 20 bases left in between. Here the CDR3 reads CASSRRGGGGEKLFF. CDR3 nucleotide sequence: TGTGCCAGCTCACGGAGAGGCGGGGGTGGTGAAAAACTGTTTTTT.

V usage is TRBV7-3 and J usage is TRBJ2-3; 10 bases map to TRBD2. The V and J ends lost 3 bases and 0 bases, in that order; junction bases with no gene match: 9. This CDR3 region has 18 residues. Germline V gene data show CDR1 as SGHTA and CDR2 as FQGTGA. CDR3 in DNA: TGTGCCAGCAGCTTGGAGGCTAGCGGGGGTGCTAGCACAGATACGCAGTATTTT. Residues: CASSLEASGGASTDTQYF.

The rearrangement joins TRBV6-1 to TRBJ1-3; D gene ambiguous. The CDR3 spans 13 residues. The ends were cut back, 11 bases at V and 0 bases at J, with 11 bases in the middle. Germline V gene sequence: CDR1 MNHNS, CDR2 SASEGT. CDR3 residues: CAAGSASGNTIYF. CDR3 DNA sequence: TGTGCCGCCGGTTCCGCCTCTGGAAACACCATATATTTT.

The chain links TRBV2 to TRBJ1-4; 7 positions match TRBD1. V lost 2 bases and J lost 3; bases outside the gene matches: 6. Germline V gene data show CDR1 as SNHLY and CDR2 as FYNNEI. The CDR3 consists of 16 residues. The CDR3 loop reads CASSEYVGTANEKLFF. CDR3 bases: TGTGCCAGCAGTGAATACGTCGGGACAGCTAATGAAAAACTGTTTTTT.

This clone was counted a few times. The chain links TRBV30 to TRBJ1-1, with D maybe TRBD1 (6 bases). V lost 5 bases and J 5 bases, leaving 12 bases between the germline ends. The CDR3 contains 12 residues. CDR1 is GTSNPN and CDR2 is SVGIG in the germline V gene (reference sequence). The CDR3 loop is CAWGQTRTEAFF. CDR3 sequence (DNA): TGTGCCTGGGGACAGACGAGGACTGAAGCTTTCTTT.

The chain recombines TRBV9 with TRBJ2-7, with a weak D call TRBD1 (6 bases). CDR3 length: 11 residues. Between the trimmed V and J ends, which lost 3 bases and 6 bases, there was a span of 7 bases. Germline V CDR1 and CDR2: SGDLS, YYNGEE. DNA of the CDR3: TGTGCCAGCAGCGCCAGGGGCGAGCAGTACTTC. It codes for CASSARGEQYF.

The CDR3 DNA sequence: TGTGCCAGCAGTCCGGTGACGGGGGTTGACTACGAGCAGTACTTC. This sequence encodes CASSPVTGVDYEQYF. V is TRBV28 and J is TRBJ2-5; a possible D gene is TRBD2 (6 bases). The J call may be wrong; the DNA end is better matched by TRBJ2-7. The V gene's germline CDR1 is MDHEN and CDR2 SYDVKM. CDR3 length equals 15 residues.

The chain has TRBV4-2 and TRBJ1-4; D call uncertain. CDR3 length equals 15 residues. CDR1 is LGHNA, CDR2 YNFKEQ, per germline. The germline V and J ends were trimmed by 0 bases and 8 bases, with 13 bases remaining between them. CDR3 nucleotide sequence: TGTGCCAGCAGCCAAGACGGAGAGGGTAGCGAAAAACTGTTTTTT. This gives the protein CASSQDGEGSEKLFF.

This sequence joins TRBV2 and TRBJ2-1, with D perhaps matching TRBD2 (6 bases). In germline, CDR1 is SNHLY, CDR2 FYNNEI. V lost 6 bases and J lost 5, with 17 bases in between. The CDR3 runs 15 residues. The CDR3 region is CASSGTNRRDNEQFF. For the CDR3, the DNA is TGTGCCAGCAGCGGAACCAACAGGAGGGACAATGAGCAGTTCTTC. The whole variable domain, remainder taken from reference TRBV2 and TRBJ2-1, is EPEVTQTPSHQVTQMGQEVILRCVPISNHLYFYWYRQILGQKVEFLVSFYNNEISEKSEIFDDQFSVERPDGSNFTLKIRSTKLEDSAMYFCASSGTNRRDNEQFFGPGTRLTVL.

CDR3 in DNA: TGTGCCAGCAGCCGAGGTGGGACAGGGAGTAACACCATATATTTT. This translates into CASSRGGTGSNTIYF. V gene TRBV5-4 combines with J gene TRBJ1-3; 9 bases align to TRBD1. Trimming took 4 bases from V and 7 from J; bases not matched to a gene: 9. Germline V gives CDR1 SGHNT, CDR2 YYREEE (reference sequence). The length of the CDR3 is 15 residues.

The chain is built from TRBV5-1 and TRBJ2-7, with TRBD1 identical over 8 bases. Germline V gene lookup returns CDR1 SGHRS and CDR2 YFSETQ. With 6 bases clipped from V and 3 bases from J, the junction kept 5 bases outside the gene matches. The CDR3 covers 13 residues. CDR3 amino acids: CASNRGQGYEQYF. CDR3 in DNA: TGCGCCAGCAACCGCGGACAGGGCTACGAGCAGTACTTC.

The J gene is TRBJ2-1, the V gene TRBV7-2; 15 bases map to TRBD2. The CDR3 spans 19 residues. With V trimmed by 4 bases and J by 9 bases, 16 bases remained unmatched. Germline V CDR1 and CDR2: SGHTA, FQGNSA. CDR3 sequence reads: CASSSSPPGTSGGLGEQFF. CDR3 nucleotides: TGTGCCAGCAGCTCCTCGCCGCCCGGGACTAGCGGGGGGTTGGGTGAGCAGTTCTTC.

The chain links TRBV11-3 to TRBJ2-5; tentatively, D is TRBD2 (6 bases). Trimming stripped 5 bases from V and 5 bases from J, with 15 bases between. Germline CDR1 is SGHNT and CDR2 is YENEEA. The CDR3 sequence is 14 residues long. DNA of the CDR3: TGTGCCAGCAGCCCCGGGGGTCGCGGGGAGACCCAGTACTTC. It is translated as CASSPGGRGETQYF.

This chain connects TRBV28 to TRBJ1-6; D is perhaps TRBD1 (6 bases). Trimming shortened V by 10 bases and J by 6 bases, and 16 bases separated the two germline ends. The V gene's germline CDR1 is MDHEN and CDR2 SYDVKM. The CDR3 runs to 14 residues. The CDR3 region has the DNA TGTGCCACTCGTAAGGACAGCACTAATTCACCCCTCCACTTT. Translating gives CATRKDSTNSPLHF.

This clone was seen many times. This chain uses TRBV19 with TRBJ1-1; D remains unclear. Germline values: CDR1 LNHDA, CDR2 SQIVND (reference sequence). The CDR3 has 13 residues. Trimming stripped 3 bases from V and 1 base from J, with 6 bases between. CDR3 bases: TGTGCCAGTAGTATGTCCAGGAACACTGAAGCTTTCTTT. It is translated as CASSMSRNTEAFF.

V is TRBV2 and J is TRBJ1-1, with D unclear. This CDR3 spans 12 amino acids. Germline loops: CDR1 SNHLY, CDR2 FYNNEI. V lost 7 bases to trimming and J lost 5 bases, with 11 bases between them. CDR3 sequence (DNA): TGTGCCAGCACCCCGAGTTGGACTGAAGCTTTCTTT. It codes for CASTPSWTEAFF.

CDR3 sequence: CASSPWEAYNEQFF. The CDR3 region has the DNA TGTGCCAGCAGCCCCTGGGAGGCCTACAATGAGCAGTTCTTC. V is TRBV11-2 and J is TRBJ2-1; possible D gene TRBD2, 6 bases. Trimming removed 5 bases from V and 2 bases from J, with 10 bases in between. The CDR3 has 14 amino acids. Germline CDR1 SGHAT, CDR2 FQNNGV.

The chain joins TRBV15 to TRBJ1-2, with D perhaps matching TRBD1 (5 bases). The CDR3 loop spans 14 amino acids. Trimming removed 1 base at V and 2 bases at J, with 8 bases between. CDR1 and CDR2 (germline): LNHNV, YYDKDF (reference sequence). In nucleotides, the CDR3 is TGTGCCACCAGCAGAGCCGGGGGGAACTATGGCTACACCTTC. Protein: CATSRAGGNYGYTF.

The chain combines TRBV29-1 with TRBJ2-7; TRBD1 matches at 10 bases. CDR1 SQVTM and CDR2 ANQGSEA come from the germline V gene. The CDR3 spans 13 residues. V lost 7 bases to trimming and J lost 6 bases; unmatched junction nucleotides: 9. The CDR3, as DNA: TGCAGCGGAGCTTCGCGGACAGGGGGCGAGCAGTACTTC. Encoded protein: CSGASRTGGEQYF.

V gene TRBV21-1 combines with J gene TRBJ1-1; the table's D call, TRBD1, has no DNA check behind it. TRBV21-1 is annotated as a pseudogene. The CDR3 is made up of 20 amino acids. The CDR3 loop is CASSKTLRQGNFCWDTEAFF. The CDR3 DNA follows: TGTGCCAGCAGCAAAACGCTGAGACAGGGGAACTTTTGTTGGGACACTGAAGCTTTCTTT.

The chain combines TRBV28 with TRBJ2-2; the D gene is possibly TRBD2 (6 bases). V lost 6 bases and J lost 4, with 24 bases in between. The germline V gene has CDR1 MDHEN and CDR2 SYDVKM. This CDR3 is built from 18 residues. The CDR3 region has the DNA TGTGCCAGCAGCTCAGATAGCGGCACGCCGGGCGGCACCGGGGAGCTGTTTTTT. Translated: CASSSDSGTPGGTGELFF.

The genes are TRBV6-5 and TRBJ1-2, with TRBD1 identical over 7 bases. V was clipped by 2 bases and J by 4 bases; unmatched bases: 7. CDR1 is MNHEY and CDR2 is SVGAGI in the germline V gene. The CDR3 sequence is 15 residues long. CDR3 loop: CASSYELWDSYGYTF. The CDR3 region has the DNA TGTGCCAGCAGTTACGAGTTGTGGGACAGCTATGGCTACACCTTC.

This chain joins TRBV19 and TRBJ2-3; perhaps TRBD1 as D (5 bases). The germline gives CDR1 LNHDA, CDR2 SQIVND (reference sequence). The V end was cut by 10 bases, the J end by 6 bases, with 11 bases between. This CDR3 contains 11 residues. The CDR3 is CATTTADTQYF. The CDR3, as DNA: TGTGCCACTACGACAGCCGATACGCAGTATTTT.

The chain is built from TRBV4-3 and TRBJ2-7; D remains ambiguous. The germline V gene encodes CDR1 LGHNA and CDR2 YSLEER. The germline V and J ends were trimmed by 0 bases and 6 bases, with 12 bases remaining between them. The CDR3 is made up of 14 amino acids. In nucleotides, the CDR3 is TGCGCCAGCAGCCAAGATACTCGGCAGGCCGAGCAGTACTTC. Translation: CASSQDTRQAEQYF.

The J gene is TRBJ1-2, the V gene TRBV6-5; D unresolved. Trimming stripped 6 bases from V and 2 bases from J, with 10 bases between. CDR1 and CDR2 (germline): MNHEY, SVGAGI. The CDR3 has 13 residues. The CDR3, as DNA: TGTGCCAGCAGCCTGGCGGGAAACTATGGCTACACCTTC. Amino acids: CASSLAGNYGYTF.

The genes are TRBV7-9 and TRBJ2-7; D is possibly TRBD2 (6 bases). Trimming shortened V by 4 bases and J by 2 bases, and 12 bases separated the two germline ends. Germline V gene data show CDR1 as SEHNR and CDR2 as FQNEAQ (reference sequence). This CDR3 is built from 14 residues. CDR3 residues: CASSSRRGTYEQYF. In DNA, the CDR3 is TGTGCCAGCAGCTCCAGGCGGGGAACCTACGAGCAGTACTTC.

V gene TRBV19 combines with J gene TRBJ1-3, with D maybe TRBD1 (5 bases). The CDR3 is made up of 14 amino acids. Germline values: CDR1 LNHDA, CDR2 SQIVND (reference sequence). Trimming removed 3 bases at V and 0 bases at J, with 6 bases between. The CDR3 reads CASSIRDSGNTIYF. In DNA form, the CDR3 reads TGTGCCAGTAGTATCAGGGACTCTGGAAACACCATATATTTT.

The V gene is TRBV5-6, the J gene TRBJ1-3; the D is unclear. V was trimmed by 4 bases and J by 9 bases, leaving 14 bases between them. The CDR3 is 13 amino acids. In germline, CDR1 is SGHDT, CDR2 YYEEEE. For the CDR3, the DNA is TGTGCCAGCAGCCTAGGATCATTGCCCACCATATATTTT. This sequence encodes CASSLGSLPTIYF.